The next 4 T cell receptor beta chains were all read from a single sample in a study of blood T cells in healthy people across ages. A J-beta primer mix and a sample-barcoded 5' primer were used in a second PCR of roughly 6 to 12 cycles. TCRdb re-called the 5' RACE reads with MiXCR, one entry per CDR3 protein. The data contain 1.5 million to 2 million distinct CDR3 sequences, around 36% of them singletons. Sequenced material: blood. These receptors were collected from a woman under 40 in good health.

This clonotype came up a few times. The chain carries TRBV25-1 and TRBJ2-7; TRBD2 matches at 12 bases. The CDR3 totals 18 residues. With 2 bases clipped from V and 0 bases from J, the junction kept 8 bases outside the gene matches. Per the germline V gene, CDR1 is MGHDK and CDR2 is SYGVNS. CDR3 nucleotides: TGTGCCAGCAGTGAAACTGCTAGCGGGAGGGTACGCTCCTACGAGCAGTACTTC. Its translation is CASSETASGRVRSYEQYF.

This clonotype has more than one count but fewer than ten. The V gene is TRBV3-1, the J gene TRBJ2-3, with no clear D. The germline gives CDR1 LGHDT, CDR2 YNNKEL (reference sequence). The CDR3 runs to 15 residues. V lost 0 bases, J lost 2 bases, and 9 bases lay in between. The chain's CDR3 is CASSQDGHLTDTQYF. The CDR3 DNA follows: TGTGCCAGCAGCCAAGACGGGCACCTCACAGATACGCAGTATTTT.

The chain joins TRBV4-2 to TRBJ1-1; no clear D. This CDR3 is 16 amino acids long. CDR1 is LGHNA and CDR2 is YNFKEQ in the germline V gene. Trimming removed 5 bases from V and 0 bases from J, with 16 bases in between. This CDR3 reads CASSFAGAVMNTEAFF. The DNA of the CDR3 is TGTGCCAGCAGCTTTGCGGGCGCGGTAATGAACACTGAAGCTTTCTTT.

This clonotype was counted only a few times. This chain joins TRBV7-9 and TRBJ2-2; D may correspond to TRBD1 or TRBD2 (6 bases each). The V gene's germline CDR1 is SEHNR and CDR2 FQNEAQ (reference sequence). V lost 5 bases and J lost 4, with 17 bases in between. The CDR3 has 16 residues. The CDR3 region has the DNA TGTGCCAGCAGCCCCGGGCTCGGAGGGGGCACCGGGGAGCTGTTTTTT. It specifies CASSPGLGGGTGELFF.